This is a list of T cell receptor beta chains from one sample in a study of T cell responses to AZD1222 COVID-19 vaccine. Libraries were prepared by immunoSEQ multiplex PCR; TCRdb keeps only in-frame clonotypes and omits some of them. There are about 130,000 clones in the sample; about 93% occur only once, and approximately 0.85% lies in the top ten. Sequenced material: peripheral blood, taken on day 0 of AZD1222 vaccination. Receptors were obtained from an adult in good health. The CDR3 runs from the conserved cysteine through the conserved F or W. A row's size may be missing; if present it is once, few, many or a size class.

TRBJ2-7 TRBV7-2 . CASSLVTGQPPGEQYF
TRBJ1-2 TRBV15 . CATSRAGRGLGGYTF
TRBJ1-5 TRBV5-5 once CVSSLGNSGEWPQHF
TRBJ1-1 TRBV18 . CASSPPSGGTEAFF
TRBJ1-4 TRBV19 . CASSPRRGREKLFF
TRBJ1-2 TRBV25-1 . CASSGTGINYGYTF
TRBJ2-3 TRBV19 . CASSPGQGTDTQYF
TRBJ1-1 TRBV15 . CATSRDYYGQPNTEAFF
TRBJ2-3 TRBV9 . CASSVGLAGFTKLLNTQYF
TRBJ1-1 TRBV9 . CASSIQMNTEAFF
TRBJ1-1 TRBV5-4 . CASSLGPQRTGTEAFF
TRBJ1-4 TRBV12-2 . CASRSDGFGKLFF
TRBJ1-2 TRBV30 . CAWKAGANYGYTF
TRBJ1-1 TRBV15 . CATSREGTEAFF
TRBJ1-5 TRBV12-3/TRBV12-4 . CASSFMTQPQHF
TRBJ2-5 TRBV18 . CASSPDPQETQYF
TRBJ1-1 TRBV5-1 . CASSWDRGNTEAFF
TRBJ2-5 TRBV29-1 . CSVRPQETQYF
TRBJ1-2 TRBV4-1 . CASSPFYARGAGYTF
TRBJ1-5 TRBV7-2 . CASSYRPTEPQHF
TRBJ1-6 TRBV19 . CASSISLGPAGNSPLHF
TRBJ2-2 TRBV7-6 . CASRQRETGELFF
TRBJ2-5 TRBV5-1 . CASSLSETQYF
TRBJ1-5 TRBV6-5 . CASSYGRNQPQHF
TRBJ2-2 TRBV15 . CATSRAATGELFF
TRBJ1-5 TRBV2 . CASSVRRNQPQHF
TRBJ1-2 TRBV19 . CASSIDLQGYGYTF
TRBJ2-7 TRBV20-1 . CSATRSYEQYF
TRBJ2-3 TRBV6-9 once CASSPPGTSGENSTDTQYF
TRBJ2-3 TRBV5-1 few CASSLGLDSTSTDTQYF
TRBJ2-3 TRBV10-3 . CATRTSGDQDTQYF
TRBJ1-4 TRBV11-2 . CASSLNEKLFF
TRBJ1-1 TRBV4-2 once CASSLGQGDWLGGEAFF
TRBJ1-5 TRBV18 once CASSLTASPDQPQHF
TRBJ1-1 TRBV11-2 . CASSLRGFWAEAFF
TRBJ2-7 TRBV19 . CASSLLGTPWEQYF
TRBJ2-1 TRBV19 . CASSVLARGNEQFF
TRBJ1-1 TRBV3-1/TRBV3-2 . CASSLRQTATEAFF
TRBJ2-1 TRBV9 . CASSQSSDEQFF
TRBJ1-2 TRBV6-5 . CASSYQGVNGYTF
TRBJ1-6 TRBV5-1 . CASSPRTGSYSPLHF
TRBJ2-2 TRBV19 . CASSVIAGGSYGELFF
TRBJ2-1 TRBV15 . CATSRENGNEQFF
TRBJ2-3 TRBV18 . CASSPRRTSTDTQYF
TRBJ2-4 TRBV4-1 . CASSQVTGAENIQYF
TRBJ1-2 TRBV5-1 . CASSFRGVPGTGYTF
TRBJ1-1 TRBV6-5 . CASSYSQGRRTEAFF
TRBJ1-6 TRBV5-1 . CASSFGEGIGSPLHF
TRBJ1-5 TRBV5-5 . CASSPDGNQPQHF